This T cell receptor beta chain was sequenced during a study of beta chain features in type 1 diabetes. Study findings and constraints: Patients with Type 1 diabetes showed moderately but significantly shorter TCRB CDR3s in all four CD4+ subsets.

The authors reverse transcribed all of the isolated RNA, so sequencing captured expressed TCRB transcripts. Clones were sequenced by immunoSEQ multiplex PCR, and TCRdb holds only the in-frame ones, with some missing. The sample lists approximately 43,000 clones, approximately 61% seen once, with roughly 1.7% in the top ten. To note about this clone: Its target is unknown.

CDR1 MDHEN and CDR2 SYDVKM come from the germline V gene. Trimming removed 11 bases from V and 5 bases from J, with 19 bases in between. CDR3 length: 14 amino acids. Markers CD45RO/CCR7/CD25/CD127/CD95/CD27 served to sort CD4+ naive, central memory, regulatory and stem cell-like memory cells. Purities in excess of 98% were seen in all sorted populations. V is TRBV28 and J is TRBJ2-1; maybe TRBD1 (6 bases). The specimen was Tregs from blood. This receptor was obtained from a man aged 25-40 years with type 1 diabetes. Some clones in this sample may be carry-over from other donors' samples. CDR3 in amino acids: CASLPGDINNEQFF. The CDR3 nucleotides read TGTGCCTCATTACCTGGGGACATAAACAATGAGCAGTTCTTC.